The sequence of this T cell receptor beta chain was determined in a study of T cell responses to AZD1222 COVID-19 vaccine. Sequencing used immunoSEQ multiplex PCR; TCRdb keeps in-frame clones, though not all of them. The data contain around 54,000 clones, approximately 86% of them singletons. This clone was recorded once. The clonotype was recovered from an adult who received the AZD1222 COVID-19 vaccine. The specimen comprised peripheral blood, sampled 28 days after the second AZD1222 dose.

In DNA form, the CDR3 reads TGTGCCAGCTCAAACAGGGGAGATAGCGGCTACACCTTC. The encoded protein is CASSNRGDSGYTF. The chain links TRBV18 to TRBJ1-2; TRBD1 aligns across 7 bases. Trimming took 5 bases from V and 8 from J; bases not matched to a gene: 8. Germline V gives CDR1 KGHSH, CDR2 LQKENI. This CDR3 has 13 amino acids.